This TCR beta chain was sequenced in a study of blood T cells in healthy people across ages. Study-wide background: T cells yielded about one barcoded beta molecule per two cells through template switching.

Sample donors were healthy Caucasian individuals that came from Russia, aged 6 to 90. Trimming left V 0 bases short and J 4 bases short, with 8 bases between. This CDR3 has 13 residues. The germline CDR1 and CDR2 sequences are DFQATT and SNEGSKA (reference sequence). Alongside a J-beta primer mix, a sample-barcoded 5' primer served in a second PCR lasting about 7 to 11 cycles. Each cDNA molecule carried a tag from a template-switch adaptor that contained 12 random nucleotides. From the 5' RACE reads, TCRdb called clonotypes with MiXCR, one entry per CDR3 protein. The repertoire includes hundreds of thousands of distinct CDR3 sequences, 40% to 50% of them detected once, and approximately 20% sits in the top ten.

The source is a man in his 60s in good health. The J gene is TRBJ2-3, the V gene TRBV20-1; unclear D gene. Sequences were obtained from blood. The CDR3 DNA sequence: TGCAGTGCTAGAGAGACCCCTCCAGATACGCAGTATTTT. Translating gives CSARETPPDTQYF.